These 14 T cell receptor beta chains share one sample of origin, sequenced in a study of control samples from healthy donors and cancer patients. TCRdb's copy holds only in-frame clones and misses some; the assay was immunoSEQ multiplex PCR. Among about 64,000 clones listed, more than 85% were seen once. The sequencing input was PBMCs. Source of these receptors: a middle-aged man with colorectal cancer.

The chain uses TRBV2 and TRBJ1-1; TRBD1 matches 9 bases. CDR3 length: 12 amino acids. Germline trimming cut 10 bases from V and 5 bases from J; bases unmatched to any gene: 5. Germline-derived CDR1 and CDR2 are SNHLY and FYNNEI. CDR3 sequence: CATRDRATEAFF. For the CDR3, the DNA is TGTGCCACCCGGGACAGGGCTACTGAAGCTTTCTTT.

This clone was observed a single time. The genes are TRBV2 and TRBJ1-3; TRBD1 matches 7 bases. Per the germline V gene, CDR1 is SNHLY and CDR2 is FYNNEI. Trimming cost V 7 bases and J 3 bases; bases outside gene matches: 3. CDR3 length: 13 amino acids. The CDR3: CASTGTVGNTIYF. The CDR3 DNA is TGTGCCAGCACCGGGACAGTTGGAAACACCATATATTTT.

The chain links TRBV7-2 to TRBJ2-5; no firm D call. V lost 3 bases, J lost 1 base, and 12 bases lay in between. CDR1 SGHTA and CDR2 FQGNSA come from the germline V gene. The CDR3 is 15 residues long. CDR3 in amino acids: CASSFSRQAQETQYF. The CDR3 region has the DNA TGTGCCAGCAGCTTCTCTCGTCAGGCCCAAGAGACCCAGTACTTC.

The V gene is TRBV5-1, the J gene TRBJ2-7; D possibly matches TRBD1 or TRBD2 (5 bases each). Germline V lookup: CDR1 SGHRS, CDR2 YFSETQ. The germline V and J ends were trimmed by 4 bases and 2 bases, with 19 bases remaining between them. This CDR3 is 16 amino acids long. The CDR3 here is CASSPPEGRFPYEQYF. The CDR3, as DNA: TGCGCCAGCAGCCCACCAGAGGGGCGGTTCCCCTACGAGCAGTACTTC.

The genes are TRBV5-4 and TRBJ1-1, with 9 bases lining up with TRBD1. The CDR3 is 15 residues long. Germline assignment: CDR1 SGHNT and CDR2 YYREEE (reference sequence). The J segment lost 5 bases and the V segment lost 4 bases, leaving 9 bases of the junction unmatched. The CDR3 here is CASSPRGTGMTEAFF. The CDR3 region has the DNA TGTGCCAGCAGCCCACGCGGGACAGGGATGACTGAAGCTTTCTTT. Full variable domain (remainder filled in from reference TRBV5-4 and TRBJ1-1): ETGVTQSPTHLIKTRGQQVTLRCSSQSGHNTVSWYQQALGQGPQFIFQYYREEENGRGNFPPRFSGLQFPNYSSELNVNALELDDSALYLCASSPRGTGMTEAFFGQGTRLTVV.

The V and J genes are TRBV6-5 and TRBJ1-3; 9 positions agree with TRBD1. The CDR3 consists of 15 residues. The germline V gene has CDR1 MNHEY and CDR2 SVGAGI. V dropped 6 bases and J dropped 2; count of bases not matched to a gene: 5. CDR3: CASRADRGTGNTIYF. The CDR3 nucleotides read TGTGCCAGCAGAGCGGACAGGGGAACTGGAAACACCATATATTTT.

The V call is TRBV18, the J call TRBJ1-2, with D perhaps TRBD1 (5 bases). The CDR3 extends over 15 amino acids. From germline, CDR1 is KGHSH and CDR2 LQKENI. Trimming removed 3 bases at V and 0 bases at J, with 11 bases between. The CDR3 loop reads CASSPQGFTNYGYTF. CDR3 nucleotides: TGTGCCAGCTCACCGCAGGGTTTCACTAACTATGGCTACACCTTC.

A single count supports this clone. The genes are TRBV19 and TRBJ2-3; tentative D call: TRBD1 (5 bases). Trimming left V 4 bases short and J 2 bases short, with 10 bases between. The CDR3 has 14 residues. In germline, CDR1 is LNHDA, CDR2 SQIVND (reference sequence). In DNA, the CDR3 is TGTGCCAGTAGTAGGTTGACAGACACAGATACGCAGTATTTT. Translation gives CASSRLTDTDTQYF.

CDR3 protein: CASSQRGGPRRETQYF. CDR3 sequence (DNA): TGTGCCAGCAGCCAACGCGGCGGGCCGAGGCGGGAGACCCAGTACTTC. The chain has TRBV14 and TRBJ2-5; possibly TRBD2 for D (5 bases). This CDR3 has 16 residues. Germline CDR1 SGHDN, CDR2 FVKESK. V lost 2 bases to trimming and J lost 5 bases, with 18 bases between them.

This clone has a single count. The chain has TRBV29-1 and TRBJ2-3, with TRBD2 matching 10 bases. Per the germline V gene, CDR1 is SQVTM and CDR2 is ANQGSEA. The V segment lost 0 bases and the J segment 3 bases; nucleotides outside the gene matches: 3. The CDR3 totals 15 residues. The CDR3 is CSVEDGTSVTDTQYF. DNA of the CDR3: TGCAGCGTTGAAGATGGGACTAGCGTAACAGATACGCAGTATTTT.

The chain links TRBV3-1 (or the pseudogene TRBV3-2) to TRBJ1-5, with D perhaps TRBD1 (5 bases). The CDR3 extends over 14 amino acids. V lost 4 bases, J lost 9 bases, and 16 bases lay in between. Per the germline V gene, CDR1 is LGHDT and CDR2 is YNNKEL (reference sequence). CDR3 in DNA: TGTGCCAGCAGCCCAAGAGACAGTATGGGGCCCCAGCATTTT. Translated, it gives CASSPRDSMGPQHF.

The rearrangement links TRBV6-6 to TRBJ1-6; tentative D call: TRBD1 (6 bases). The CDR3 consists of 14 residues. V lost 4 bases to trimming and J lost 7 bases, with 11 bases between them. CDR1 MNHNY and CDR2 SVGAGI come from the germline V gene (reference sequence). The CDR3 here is CASSSLGQNSPLHF. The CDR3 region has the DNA TGTGCCAGCAGTTCCCTTGGACAGAATTCACCCCTCCACTTT.

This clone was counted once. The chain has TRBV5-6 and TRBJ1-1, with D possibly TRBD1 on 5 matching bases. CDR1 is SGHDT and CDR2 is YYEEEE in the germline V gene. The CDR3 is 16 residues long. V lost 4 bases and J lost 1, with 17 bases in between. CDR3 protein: CASSGRVQGGNTEAFF. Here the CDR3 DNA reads TGTGCCAGCAGCGGACGGGTGCAGGGAGGGAACACTGAAGCTTTCTTT. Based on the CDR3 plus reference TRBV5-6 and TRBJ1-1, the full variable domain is DAGVTQSPTHLIKTRGQQVTLRCSPKSGHDTVSWYQQALGQGPQFIFQYYEEEERQRGNFPDRFSGHQFPNYSSELNVNALLLGDSALYLCASSGRVQGGNTEAFFGQGTRLTVV.

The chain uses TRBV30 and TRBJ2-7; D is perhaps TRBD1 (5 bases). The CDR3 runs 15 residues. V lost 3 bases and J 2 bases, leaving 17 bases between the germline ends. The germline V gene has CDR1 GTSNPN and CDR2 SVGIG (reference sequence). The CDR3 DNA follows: TGTGCCTGGAGCACCGGACAACCCGGAGCCTACGAGCAGTACTTC. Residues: CAWSTGQPGAYEQYF. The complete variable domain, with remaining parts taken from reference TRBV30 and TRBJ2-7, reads SQTIHQWPATLVQPVGSPLSLECTVEGTSNPNLYWYRQAAGRGLQLLFYSVGIGQISSEVPQNLSASRPQDRQFILSSKKLLLSDSGFYLCAWSTGQPGAYEQYFGPGTRLTVT.